Included here is one T cell receptor beta chain sequence, with context. The antigen is not known. The individuals who served as donors were healthy Caucasians living in Russia, aged about 6 to 100. This sample is part of a study of blood T cells in healthy people across ages. V was shortened by 2 bases and J by 3 bases, with 12 bases between the two germline ends. There are 15 residues in the CDR3. Germline CDR1 is SGHTA and CDR2 is FQGNSA. Regarding the study as a whole: More naive CD4+ cells and higher diversity were found in long-lived than in aged donors.

Primers used in a second PCR of roughly 6 to 11 cycles were a sample-barcoded 5' primer and a J-beta primer mix. Every sample gave at least 3 million paired-end reads containing CDR3. TCRdb re-called the 5' RACE reads with MiXCR, one entry per CDR3 protein. Of 580,000 or so distinct CDR3 sequences listed, around half are singletons. This chain connects TRBV7-2 to TRBJ2-3, with a tentative D call TRBD1 (6 bases). The sequence was collected from a man aged 80 or over in good health. Sequenced: blood. Here the CDR3 DNA reads TGTGCCAGCAGCTTACAGAGTGGACAGACAGATACGCAGTATTTT. It is translated as CASSLQSGQTDTQYF.